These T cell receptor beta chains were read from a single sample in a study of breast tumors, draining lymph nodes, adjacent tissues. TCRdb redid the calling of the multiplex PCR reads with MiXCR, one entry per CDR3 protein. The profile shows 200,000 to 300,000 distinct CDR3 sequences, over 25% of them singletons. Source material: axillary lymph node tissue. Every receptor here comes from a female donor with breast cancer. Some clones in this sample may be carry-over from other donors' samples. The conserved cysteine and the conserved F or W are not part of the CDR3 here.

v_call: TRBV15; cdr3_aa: ASSFPQGSGYEQY
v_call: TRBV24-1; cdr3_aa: ATSNSPGQANTGELF
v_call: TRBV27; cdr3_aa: ASGLRGQINSPLH
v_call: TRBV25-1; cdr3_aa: ASSEWGGGETQY
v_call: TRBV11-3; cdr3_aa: ASSRMRGTVNEQF
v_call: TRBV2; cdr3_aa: ASSRRGSETQY
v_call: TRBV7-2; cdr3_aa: ASSSYGAPEGAYNEQF
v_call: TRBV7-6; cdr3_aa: ASSQGLAVGDTQY
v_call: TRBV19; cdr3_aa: ASSPIQSGEPPLH
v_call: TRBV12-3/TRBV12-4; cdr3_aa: ASSQSAGGNTDTQY
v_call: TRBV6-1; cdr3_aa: ASSVPQGIRETQY
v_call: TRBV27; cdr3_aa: ASSQGLAGDARY
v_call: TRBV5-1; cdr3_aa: ASSLGMARTLEETQY
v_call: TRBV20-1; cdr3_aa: SAREPGQDNQPQH
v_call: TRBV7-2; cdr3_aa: ASSFPGLNSGNEQF